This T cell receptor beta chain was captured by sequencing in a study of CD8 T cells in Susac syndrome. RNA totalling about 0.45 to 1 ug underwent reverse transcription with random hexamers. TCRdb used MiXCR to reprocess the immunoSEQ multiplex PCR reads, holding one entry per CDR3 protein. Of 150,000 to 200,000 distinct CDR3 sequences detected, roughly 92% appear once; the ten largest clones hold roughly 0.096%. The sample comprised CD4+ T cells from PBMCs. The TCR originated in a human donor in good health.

The CDR3 loop is CASSQDLVTDTQYF. CDR3 nucleotide sequence: TGTGCCAGCAGCCAAGATCTGGTGACAGATACGCAGTATTTT. The chain employs TRBV3-1 and TRBJ2-3; D not resolved. Between the trimmed V and J ends, which lost 0 bases and 3 bases, there was a span of 7 bases. Germline V gives CDR1 LGHDT, CDR2 YNNKEL (reference sequence). The CDR3 is made up of 14 amino acids.